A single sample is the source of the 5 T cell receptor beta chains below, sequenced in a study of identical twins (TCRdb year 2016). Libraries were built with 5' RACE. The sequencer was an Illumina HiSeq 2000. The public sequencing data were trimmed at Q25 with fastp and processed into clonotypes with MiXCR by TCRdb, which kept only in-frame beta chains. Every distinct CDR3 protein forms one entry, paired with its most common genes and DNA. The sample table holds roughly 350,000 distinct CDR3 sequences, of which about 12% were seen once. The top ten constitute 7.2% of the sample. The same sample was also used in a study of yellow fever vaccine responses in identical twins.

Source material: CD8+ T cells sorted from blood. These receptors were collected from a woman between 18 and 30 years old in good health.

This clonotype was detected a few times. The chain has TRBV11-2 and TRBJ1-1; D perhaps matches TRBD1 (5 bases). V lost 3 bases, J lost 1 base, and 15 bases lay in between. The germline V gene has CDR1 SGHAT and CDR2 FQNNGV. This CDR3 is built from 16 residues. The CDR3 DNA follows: TGTGCCAGCAGCTTTCGGGGCAGCGGAAGGAACACTGAAGCTTTCTTT. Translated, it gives CASSFRGSGRNTEAFF.

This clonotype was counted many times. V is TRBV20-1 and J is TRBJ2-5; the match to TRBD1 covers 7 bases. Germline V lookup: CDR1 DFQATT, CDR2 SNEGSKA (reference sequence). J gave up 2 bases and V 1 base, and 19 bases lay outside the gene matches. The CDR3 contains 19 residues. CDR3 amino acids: CSARGSGAFLGGPQETQYF. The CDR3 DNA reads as TGCAGTGCTAGAGGGTCCGGGGCCTTCTTAGGGGGCCCACAAGAGACCCAGTACTTC.

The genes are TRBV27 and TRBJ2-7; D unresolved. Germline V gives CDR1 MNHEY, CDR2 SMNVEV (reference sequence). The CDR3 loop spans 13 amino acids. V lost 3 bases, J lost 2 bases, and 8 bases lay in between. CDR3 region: CASSFGATYEQYV. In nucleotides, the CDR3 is TGTGCCAGCAGTTTTGGCGCAACCTACGAGCAGTACGTC.

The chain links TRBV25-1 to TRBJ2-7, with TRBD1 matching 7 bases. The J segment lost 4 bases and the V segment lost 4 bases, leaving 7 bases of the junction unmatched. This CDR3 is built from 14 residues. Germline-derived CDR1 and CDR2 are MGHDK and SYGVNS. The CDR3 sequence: CASSGQGMWYEQYF. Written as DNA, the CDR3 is TGTGCCAGCAGTGGACAGGGAATGTGGTACGAGCAGTACTTC.

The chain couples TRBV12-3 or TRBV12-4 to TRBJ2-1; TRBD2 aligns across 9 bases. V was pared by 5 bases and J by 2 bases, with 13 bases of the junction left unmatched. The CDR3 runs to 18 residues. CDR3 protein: CASSPSGSGGYPYNEQFF. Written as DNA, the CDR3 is TGTGCCAGCAGTCCCTCGGGTAGCGGGGGCTATCCCTACAATGAGCAGTTCTTC.